This entry describes one T cell receptor (beta chain). Its matching antigen is unknown. Trimming cost V 2 bases and J 5 bases; bases outside gene matches: 4. CDR3 size: 15 residues. Germline V gene lookup returns CDR1 SGHVS and CDR2 FQNEAQ. Preparation of the TCRbeta library involved a method that used unique molecular identifiers. From the PCR reads, TCRdb called clonotypes with MiXCR, one entry per CDR3 protein. The sample includes a few hundred thousand distinct CDR3 sequences, about a quarter of them seen just once. This sample is drawn from a study of T-cell reconstitution after alpha-beta-depleted transplantation in children. Study conclusions and caveats: From newly produced T cells came most of the T-cell counts and diversity one year after transplant.

The receptor's source is a boy under two years old with Wiskott-Aldrich syndrome, due to receive a stem cell transplant. This specimen consisted of PBMCs, obtained before TCRalphabeta/CD19-depleted stem cell transplant. J is TRBJ2-2 and V is TRBV7-8, with 8 bases that match TRBD1. The chain's CDR3 is CASSLTGGITGELFF. The CDR3 region has the DNA TGTGCCAGCAGCTTAACAGGGGGGATAACCGGGGAGCTGTTTTTT.